This is a list of T cell receptor beta chains from one sample in a study of cytomegalovirus exposure and HLA in healthy donors. Some clones are missing from TCRdb's copy, which holds only in-frame ones; the method was immunoSEQ multiplex PCR. The table lists about 120,000 clones, around 84% of them singletons. The sample was PBMCs. The receptors originated from a young man in good health and CMV-seronegative. Both conserved end residues are part of each CDR3. The D gene is left open where the match is weak. The size of a clone is reported for some rows only, either as once, few or many, or as a class for expanded clones.

>TRBD2|-|TRBJ2-5|TRBV7-2
TGTGCCAGCAGCAAGGGACTAGCCGGTCGGGGGACCCAGTACTTC
CASSKGLAGRGTQYF
>TRBD2|-|TRBJ2-5|TRBV11-1
TGTGCCAGCAGCCCTTTGGGACTAGCGGGAGGTTTAACCCAGTACTTC
CASSPLGLAGGLTQYF
>-|-|TRBJ2-7|TRBV11-2
TGTGCCAGCAGCCTAGGCCCTAGTACCTACGAGCAGTACTTC
CASSLGPSTYEQYF
>TRBD1|-|TRBJ1-2|TRBV7-6
TGTGCCAGCAGCGACCCGGGACAGGGACCGGCTGGCTACACCTTC
CASSDPGQGPAGYTF
>TRBD2|-|TRBJ2-1|TRBV9
TGTGCCAGCAGTACTAGCGGGGGGTCCTACAATGAGCAGTTCTTC
CASSTSGGSYNEQFF
>-|-|TRBJ1-1|TRBV2
TGTGCCAGCAGCCAGACATCGAACACTGAAGCTTTCTTT
CASSQTSNTEAFF
>-|once|TRBJ2-7|TRBV19
TGTGCCAGTAGTCCCATTCAGGGGTCCCACGAGCAGTACTTC
CASSPIQGSHEQYF
>TRBD1|once|TRBJ2-7|TRBV4-2
TGTGCCAGCAGCCAAGAGATCGGGGACAGGCGCTACGAGCAGTACTTC
CASSQEIGDRRYEQYF
>TRBD1|-|TRBJ1-2|TRBV7-6
TGTGCCAGCAGCTTAGAAGGGGGCAGGGGTACTGACTTATTTGGCTACACCTTC
CASSLEGGRGTDLFGYTF
>-|-|TRBJ2-2|TRBV2
TGTGCCAGCAAAGCCCTCCTCTCGGGGACCGGGGAGCTGTTTTTT
CASKALLSGTGELFF
>-|-|TRBJ2-2|TRBV18
TGTGCCAGCTCACCACCGCAGGCCCAGGGAACCGGGGAGCTGTTTTTT
CASSPPQAQGTGELFF
>-|-|TRBJ2-1|TRBV7-9
TGTGCCAGCAGACCCGGGAGTTCCTACAATGAGCAGTTCTTC
CASRPGSSYNEQFF
>-|-|TRBJ1-1|TRBV9
TGTGCCAGCAGCGTAGGGGGAGACACTGAAGCTTTCTTT
CASSVGGDTEAFF
>TRBD1|-|TRBJ2-2|TRBV5-1
TGCGCCAGCATCCAGGACAGGGGGGTCCCCGGGGAGCTGTTTTTT
CASIQDRGVPGELFF
>-|-|TRBJ1-6|TRBV4-3
TGCGCCAGCAGCCAAGATACCGGGGTTGGATCACCCCTCCACTTT
CASSQDTGVGSPLHF
>-|-|TRBJ2-3|TRBV9
TGTGCCAGCAGCGTAGTTGGCGGACTAACTAGCACAGATACGCAGTATTTT
CASSVVGGLTSTDTQYF
>TRBD1|few|TRBJ2-7|TRBV2
TGTGCCACTGGGACAGACTACGAGCAGTACTTC
CATGTDYEQYF
>TRBD1|-|TRBJ2-7|TRBV7-9
TGTGCCAGCAGCCTACCCACGGGACAGGGTGCCTACGAGCAGTACTTC
CASSLPTGQGAYEQYF
>TRBD1|-|TRBJ2-7|TRBV27
TGTGCCAGCAGTTTCGGATCAGGGGGCAAAGCCTACGAGCAGTACTTC
CASSFGSGGKAYEQYF
>-|few|TRBJ2-2|TRBV7-2
TGTGCCAGCAGCTTAGATAACAGGGCGAACACCGGGGAGCTGTTTTTT
CASSLDNRANTGELFF
>-|-|TRBJ2-3|TRBV15
TGTGCCACCAGCAGAGATCGGACAGCCTGGGGCGTGGATACGCAGTATTTT
CATSRDRTAWGVDTQYF
>-|few|TRBJ1-1|TRBV6-5
TGTGCCAGCAGTTTAACAAGGGAGAGCACTGAAGCTTTCTTT
CASSLTRESTEAFF
>-|-|TRBJ1-2|TRBV19
TGTGCCAGTAGTCCGCCAGGGCGGATTAGAGGCTACACCTTC
CASSPPGRIRGYTF
>TRBD1|-|TRBJ1-2|TRBV11-2
TGTGCCAGCAGCTGGGCCCGACAGGGGGCGGCGGGCTACACCTTC
CASSWARQGAAGYTF
>TRBD1|few|TRBJ1-1|TRBV5-6
TGTGCCAGCTCTTGGGGCCCGACAGGGGGCACTGAAGCTTTCTTT
CASSWGPTGGTEAFF
>TRBD1|-|TRBJ1-1|TRBV19
TGTGCCAGTAGAGTGGACAGGGGGACTGAAGCTTTCTTT
CASRVDRGTEAFF
>TRBD1|few|TRBJ1-4|TRBV7-9
TGTGCCAGCAGCTCGCAGGGGGCCGATAATGAAAAACTGTTTTTT
CASSSQGADNEKLFF
>-|-|TRBJ1-1|TRBV19
TGTGCCAGTAGAGGGGCAGGGAAGGCTTTCTTT
CASRGAGKAFF
>TRBD1|-|TRBJ2-1|TRBV5-6
TGTGCCAGCACCTCCGACAGGGGTAATGAGCAGTTCTTC
CASTSDRGNEQFF
>-|-|TRBJ2-5|TRBV19
TGTGCCAGTGGAAGGGAGGAGACCCAGTACTTC
CASGREETQYF
>-|-|TRBJ2-7|TRBV12-5
TGTGCTAGTGGTTTGGACAGTATCTACGAGCAGTACTTC
CASGLDSIYEQYF
>-|once|TRBJ1-1|TRBV9
TGTGCCAGCAGCGTAGTACGGGGGTTGGGAACTGAAGCTTTCTTT
CASSVVRGLGTEAFF
>TRBD1|-|TRBJ1-3|TRBV13
TGTGCCAGCAACCTAGCCGGGACAGTAACCAACACCATATATTTT
CASNLAGTVTNTIYF
>TRBD1|-|TRBJ1-1|TRBV19
TGTGCCAGTAGTCTCCGGGACAGGGACACTGAAGCTTTCTTT
CASSLRDRDTEAFF
>-|once|TRBJ1-2|TRBV4-3
TGCGCCAGCAGCCAAGGCGCGGAGACTAACTATGGCTACACCTTC
CASSQGAETNYGYTF
>-|few|TRBJ1-6|TRBV9
TGTGCCAGCAGCGTAGGGGCCCCCTCCTATAATTCACCCCTCCACTTT
CASSVGAPSYNSPLHF
>TRBD2|once|TRBJ2-7|TRBV5-4
TGTGCCAGCAGCCTAGCGGGGGGGCGCGAGCAGTACTTC
CASSLAGGREQYF
>TRBD1|few|TRBJ1-2|TRBV6-1
TGTGCCAGCAGTGAGCGGACAGGGGGTGTTAACTATGGCTACACCTTC
CASSERTGGVNYGYTF
>TRBD1|-|TRBJ1-6|TRBV6-5
TGTGCCAGCAGTTACTCACCAGGGGGGAATTCACCCCTCCACTTT
CASSYSPGGNSPLHF
>-|-|TRBJ1-6|TRBV19
TGTGCCAGTAGTATGGGGGCTACACCCCTCCACTTT
CASSMGATPLHF
>TRBD2|-|TRBJ2-1|TRBV7-6
TGTGCCAGCAGCTCCCGACTAGCGGGGGGGAGCTCCTACAATGAGCAGTTCTTC
CASSSRLAGGSSYNEQFF
>TRBD2|-|TRBJ2-3|TRBV5-4
TGTGCCAGCAGCTTGGCGGCTAGCGGGGGAGATACGCAGTATTTT
CASSLAASGGDTQYF
>TRBD1|-|TRBJ1-1|TRBV6-1
TGTGCCAGCAGGGGGGTACAGGGGTTGGCTGAAGCTTTCTTT
CASRGVQGLAEAFF
>-|-|TRBJ2-7|TRBV5-1
TGCGCCAGCAGCTTGGGGCCAGTTTCGGGCTCCTACGAGCAGTACTTC
CASSLGPVSGSYEQYF
>-|-|TRBJ2-1|TRBV7-8
TGTGCCAGCAGCTTAGTGAGGAATGAGCAGTTCTTC
CASSLVRNEQFF
>TRBD1|-|TRBJ1-1|TRBV5-6
TGTGCCAGCAGCTCTTTTATAGGGGACAGGGGGGACACTGAAGCTTTCTTT
CASSSFIGDRGDTEAFF
>-|-|TRBJ1-1|TRBV6-5
TGTGCCAGCAGCACAAACGACGGGGGACCTGAAGCTTTCTTT
CASSTNDGGPEAFF
>-|-|TRBJ1-1|TRBV6-5
TGTGCCAGCAGTCGTGGGGGTTCGCGGGGTACTGAAGCTTTCTTT
CASSRGGSRGTEAFF
>TRBD1|-|TRBJ2-7|TRBV7-2
TGTGCCAGCAGCTTAGTGGGACAGGGGGCCTACGAGCAGTACTTC
CASSLVGQGAYEQYF
>TRBD2|-|TRBJ2-7|TRBV4-2
TGTGCCAGCAGCCAGCAAGGGGGGACTAGCGGGACCTACGAGCAGTACTTC
CASSQQGGTSGTYEQYF
>-|-|TRBJ2-3|TRBV2
TGTGCCAGCAGCCTCAGGGGCCCGAGCCTGCCCACAGATACGCAGTATTTT
CASSLRGPSLPTDTQYF
>-|few|TRBJ1-2|TRBV6-6
TGTGCCAGCAGTCTTGAGGGTATCTATGGCTACACCTTC
CASSLEGIYGYTF
>TRBD1|-|TRBJ1-2|TRBV11-2
TGTGCCAGCAGCAAAGACAGGGGGAACTATGGCTACACCTTC
CASSKDRGNYGYTF
>-|few|TRBJ1-4|TRBV29-1
TGCAGCGTGCGCCGGGGAGGGGAAAAACTGTTTTTT
CSVRRGGEKLFF
>TRBD1|-|TRBJ2-7|TRBV19
TGTGCCAGTAGTACTCACGGGACAGGGGACTCCTACGAGCAGTACTTC
CASSTHGTGDSYEQYF